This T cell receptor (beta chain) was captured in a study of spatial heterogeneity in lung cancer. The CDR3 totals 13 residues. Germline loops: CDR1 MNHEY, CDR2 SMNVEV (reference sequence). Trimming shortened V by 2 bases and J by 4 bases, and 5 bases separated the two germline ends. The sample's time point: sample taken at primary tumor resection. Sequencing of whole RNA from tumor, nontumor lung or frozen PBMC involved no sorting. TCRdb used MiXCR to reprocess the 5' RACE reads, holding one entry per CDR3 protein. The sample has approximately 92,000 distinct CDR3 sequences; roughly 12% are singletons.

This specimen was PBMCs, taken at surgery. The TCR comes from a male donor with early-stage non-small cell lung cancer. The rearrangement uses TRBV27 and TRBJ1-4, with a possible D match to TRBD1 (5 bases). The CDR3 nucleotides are TGTGCCAGCAGTTTACAGGGTAATGAAAAACTGTTTTTT. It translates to CASSLQGNEKLFF.